Listed here is a single TCR beta chain. The antigen remains undetermined. A read error may produce the germline difference seen at one junction end. This record comes from a study of tumor-infiltrating lymphocytes in primary liver carcinoma. Total RNA amounting to 500 ng was the source from which TCR beta cDNA was made with a constant-region primer. Three-round nested multiplex PCR performed with slightly modified ARM-PCR produced the TCR beta libraries. Both of the initial two PCR rounds ran for about 11 cycles and employed TRBV1-TRBV30 forward primers alongside a C-beta reverse primer. TCRdb processed the multiplex PCR reads anew with MiXCR; each CDR3 protein has one entry. Altogether 45,000 to 55,000 distinct CDR3 sequences are present, about 70% being singletons, with the ten largest covering roughly 24%. Starting material for RNA and DNA co-extraction consisted of about 20-32 mg of unsorted bulk tissue. Surgery removed the patients' primary liver carcinoma. Sampling of each tumor involved five separate regions. All tumor specimens exceeded 75% viable tumor cells.

Study-level points and caveats: Tumor top-250-clone fractions significantly exceeded those of blood (p = 0.039).

The CDR3 runs 15 residues. Per germline, CDR1 MNHNS and CDR2 SASEGT. This chain links TRBV6-1 with TRBJ2-3; 7 bases are a match to TRBD1. Sequencing was done on a sample of liver tumor tissue from sampling region 2. The subset denotes: tumor region T2, inferior pole. The sequence was collected from a man aged 35 to 55 with primary liver carcinoma and hepatitis B virus infection. This CDR3 is CACSIRTGSTDTQYF. CDR3 bases: TGTGCCTGCAGTATCCGGACAGGCAGCACAGATACGCAGTATTTT.